Shown below are 14 T cell receptor beta chains from a single sample sequenced in a study of blood T cell repertoires in COVID-19. TCRdb's copy holds only in-frame clones and misses some; the assay was immunoSEQ multiplex PCR. The sample lists 150,000 to 200,000 clones, 90% to 95% occurring once. Sample: peripheral blood. The receptor set was obtained from a woman between 45 and 60 years old with acute or convalescent COVID-19.

This chain joins TRBV7-8 and TRBJ2-5; no clear D. CDR1 is SGHVS and CDR2 is FQNEAQ in the germline V gene. V lost 5 bases and J lost 2, with 9 bases in between. This CDR3 is 13 amino acids long. The chain's CDR3 is CASSPLGQETQYF. CDR3 DNA sequence: TGTGCCAGCAGCCCGCTCGGGCAAGAGACCCAGTACTTC.

V and J are TRBV2 and TRBJ1-2; D unresolved. Trimming took 6 bases from V and 8 from J, leaving 13 bases between them. CDR3 length equals 12 residues. CDR1 is SNHLY, CDR2 FYNNEI, per germline. CDR3: CASRFLAGGYTF. The CDR3 DNA reads TGTGCCAGCAGATTCTTGGCGGGAGGCTACACCTTC. The full variable domain, its missing parts supplied by reference TRBV2 and TRBJ1-2, is EPEVTQTPSHQVTQMGQEVILRCVPISNHLYFYWYRQILGQKVEFLVSFYNNEISEKSEIFDDQFSVERPDGSNFTLKIRSTKLEDSAMYFCASRFLAGGYTFGSGTRLTVV.

The rearrangement uses TRBV10-3 and TRBJ1-5; D not resolved. There are 15 residues in the CDR3. CDR1 and CDR2 (germline): ENHRY, SYGVKD. V dropped 3 bases and J dropped 0 bases, with 9 bases sitting between them. CDR3 in DNA: TGTGCCATCAGTGAAGCGGGATATAGCAATCAGCCCCAGCATTTT. This gives the protein CAISEAGYSNQPQHF.

The chain carries TRBV18 and TRBJ2-1; D not certain. The V and J ends lost 6 bases and 3 bases respectively, with 15 bases between them. Germline-derived CDR1 and CDR2 are KGHSH and LQKENI. This CDR3 region has 15 residues. CDR3 loop: CASSGLTHLYNEQFF. CDR3 bases: TGTGCCAGCTCGGGCCTTACTCACCTCTACAATGAGCAGTTCTTC.

The V gene is TRBV6-2 or TRBV6-3, the J gene TRBJ1-2; D is possibly TRBD1 (6 bases). Trimming shortened V by 2 bases and J by 4 bases, and 11 bases separated the two germline ends. Germline CDR1 is MNHEY and CDR2 is SVGEGT. The CDR3 is 14 amino acids. CDR3 DNA sequence: TGTGCCAGCAGTTACCCACAGGGAATCTATGGCTACACCTTC. This codes for CASSYPQGIYGYTF.

The CDR3 DNA sequence: TGTGCCAGCAGTTACGATCGGTCAAACACTGAAGCTTTCTTT. Translated: CASSYDRSNTEAFF. The chain has TRBV6-5 and TRBJ1-1; no reliable D call. Trimming took 2 bases from V and 2 from J, leaving 9 bases between them. This CDR3 is 14 amino acids long. Germline loops: CDR1 MNHEY, CDR2 SVGAGI.

The V call is TRBV27, the J call TRBJ2-1, with a tentative D call TRBD2 (6 bases). CDR1 is MNHEY and CDR2 is SMNVEV in the germline V gene (reference sequence). V was clipped by 6 bases and J by 8 bases, with 17 bases between them. This CDR3 has 14 amino acids. CDR3 nucleotides: TGTGCCAGCAGCGAGGAGGGAGTCGGCGATGAGCAGTTCTTC. It yields the protein CASSEEGVGDEQFF.

This chain links TRBV27 with TRBJ1-1; D not resolved. Germline lookup yields CDR1 MNHEY and CDR2 SMNVEV (reference sequence). CDR3 size: 14 residues. The V and J ends lost 4 bases and 3 bases respectively, with 12 bases between them. CDR3 sequence: CASSSSRTDTEAFF. CDR3 bases: TGTGCCAGCAGTTCCTCAAGAACGGACACTGAAGCTTTCTTT.

The rearrangement links TRBV10-3 to TRBJ1-5; no definite D call. Trimming removed 0 bases at V and 5 bases at J, with 5 bases between. Germline CDR1 ENHRY, CDR2 SYGVKD. This CDR3 has 13 amino acids. CDR3 loop: CAISESRDQPQHF. DNA for the CDR3: TGTGCCATCAGTGAGTCGAGGGATCAGCCCCAGCATTTT.

The CDR3 DNA is TGTGCCAGCAGTTTATGGGAGAGGACTGAAGCTTTCTTT. Its translation: CASSLWERTEAFF. This chain links TRBV12-3 or TRBV12-4 with TRBJ1-1; D gene uncertain. V lost 2 bases and J lost 5, with 9 bases in between. This CDR3 comprises 13 residues.

This chain connects TRBV28 to TRBJ1-6; 7 bases match TRBD1. There are 17 residues in the CDR3. Trimming took 7 bases from V and 0 from J; bases not matched to a gene: 9. Germline-derived CDR1 and CDR2 are MDHEN and SYDVKM. CDR3 nucleotide sequence: TGTGCCAGCACCCCAGCGGACAGGAGCTCCTATAATTCACCCCTCCACTTT. It is translated as CASTPADRSSYNSPLHF. Based on the CDR3 plus reference TRBV28 and TRBJ1-6, the full variable domain is DVKVTQSSRYLVKRTGEKVFLECVQDMDHENMFWYRQDPGLGLRLIYFSYDVKMKEKGDIPEGYSVSREKKERFSLILESASTNQTSMYLCASTPADRSSYNSPLHFGNGTRLTVT.

The rearrangement uses TRBV12-3 or TRBV12-4 and TRBJ1-2; no clear D gene. Trimming took off 3 bases at V and 2 bases at J, with 7 bases between the two ends. The CDR3 sequence is 13 residues long. CDR3 amino acids: CASSLSSNYGYTF. The CDR3 DNA sequence: TGTGCCAGCAGTTTGTCCTCGAACTATGGCTACACCTTC.

The rearrangement joins TRBV18 to TRBJ1-6, with D uncertain. V was clipped by 1 base and J by 10 bases, with 14 bases between them. Germline lookup yields CDR1 KGHSH and CDR2 LQKENI. This CDR3 has 15 residues. The CDR3 bases are TGTGCCAGCTCACCACTGGGCGGGTCATCCTCACCCCTCCACTTT. It translates to CASSPLGGSSSPLHF. The variable domain in full, with the rest retrieved from reference TRBV18 and TRBJ1-6, is NAGVMQNPRHLVRRRGQEARLRCSPMKGHSHVYWYRQLPEEGLKFMVYLQKENIIDESGMPKERFSAEFPKEGPSILRIQQVVRGDSAAYFCASSPLGGSSSPLHFGNGTRLTVT.

J is TRBJ1-6 and V is TRBV6-1, with D possibly matching TRBD1 (5 bases). The CDR3 covers 13 residues. The V and J ends lost 3 bases and 10 bases respectively, with 10 bases between them. CDR1 is MNHNS and CDR2 is SASEGT in the germline V gene. The CDR3 loop reads CASSETVSSPLHF. The CDR3 region has the DNA TGTGCCAGCAGTGAGACAGTCAGCTCACCCCTCCACTTT.